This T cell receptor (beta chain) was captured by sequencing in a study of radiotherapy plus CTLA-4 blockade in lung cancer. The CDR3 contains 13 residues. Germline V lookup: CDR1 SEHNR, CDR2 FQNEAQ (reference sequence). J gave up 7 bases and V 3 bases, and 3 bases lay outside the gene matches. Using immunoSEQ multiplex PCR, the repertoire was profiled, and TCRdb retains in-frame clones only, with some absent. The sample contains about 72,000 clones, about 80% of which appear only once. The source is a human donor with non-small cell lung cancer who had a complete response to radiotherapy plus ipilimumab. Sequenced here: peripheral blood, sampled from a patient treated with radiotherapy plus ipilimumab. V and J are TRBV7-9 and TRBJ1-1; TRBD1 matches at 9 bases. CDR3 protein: CASSLGTGFEAFF. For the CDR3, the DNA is TGTGCCAGCAGCTTGGGGACAGGGTTTGAAGCTTTCTTT.